Shown below are 29 T cell receptor beta chains from a single sample sequenced in a study of T cell responses to AZD1222 COVID-19 vaccine. Sequenced by immunoSEQ multiplex PCR; TCRdb stores in-frame clones only, minus some. The sample contains some 150,000 clones, 88% of which appear only once. The material sequenced was peripheral blood, taken on day 0 of MenACWY control vaccination. Receptor source: an adult in good health.

V is TRBV13 and J is TRBJ2-7; D remains unclear. The CDR3 has 16 residues. The germline V and J ends were trimmed by 0 bases and 3 bases, with 15 bases remaining between them. Looked up from germline, CDR1 is PRHDT and CDR2 is FYEKMQ (reference sequence). CDR3 residues: CASSLGGLREDYEQYF. The DNA for the CDR3 is TGTGCCAGCAGCTTAGGGGGCCTTCGTGAGGACTACGAGCAGTACTTC.

The V call is TRBV5-1, the J call TRBJ1-2; 9 nucleotides align to TRBD1. This CDR3 region has 14 residues. Germline lookup yields CDR1 SGHRS and CDR2 YFSETQ. V shed 0 bases and J 8 bases; nucleotides not matched to a gene: 5. The DNA for the CDR3 is TGCGCCAGCAGCTTGGAGGGGACAGGGCGAGGCTACACCTTC. It translates to CASSLEGTGRGYTF.

This rearrangement joins TRBV18 to TRBJ2-1; the D gene is possibly TRBD1 (5 bases). Between the trimmed V and J ends, which lost 2 bases and 4 bases, there was a span of 9 bases. Germline V CDR1 and CDR2: KGHSH, LQKENI. The CDR3 runs 14 residues. In DNA form, the CDR3 reads TGTGCCAGCTCACCAGGCAGGGCGTACAATGAGCAGTTCTTC. It specifies CASSPGRAYNEQFF. The variable domain in full, with the rest retrieved from reference TRBV18 and TRBJ2-1, is NAGVMQNPRHLVRRRGQEARLRCSPMKGHSHVYWYRQLPEEGLKFMVYLQKENIIDESGMPKERFSAEFPKEGPSILRIQQVVRGDSAAYFCASSPGRAYNEQFFGPGTRLTVL.

This clone was observed a few times. The chain combines TRBV5-6 with TRBJ2-7; D is ambiguous. This CDR3 comprises 13 residues. The germline V gene encodes CDR1 SGHDT and CDR2 YYEEEE. V was clipped by 0 bases and J by 3 bases, with 7 bases between them. CDR3 nucleotide sequence: TGTGCCAGCAGCTTGGGTGTCGGCTACGAGCAGTACTTC. It encodes CASSLGVGYEQYF.

The chain uses TRBV7-9 and TRBJ1-5; D uncertain. The V and J ends lost 3 bases and 3 bases respectively, with 15 bases between them. The V gene's germline CDR1 is SEHNR and CDR2 FQNEAQ (reference sequence). CDR3 length: 16 amino acids. CDR3 nucleotide sequence: TGTGCCAGCAGCTTGTCAGGCTCCTGGTCCAATCAGCCCCAGCATTTT. Protein product: CASSLSGSWSNQPQHF.

This clone was counted a single time. The chain has TRBV4-1 and TRBJ1-3; TRBD1 might be the D (5 bases). Between the trimmed V and J ends, which lost 5 bases and 4 bases, there was a span of 15 bases. The CDR3 has 15 residues. Looked up from germline, CDR1 is MGHRA and CDR2 is YSYEKL. The CDR3 sequence is CASSSQPQGGNTIYF. As DNA, the CDR3 is TGCGCCAGCAGCTCCCAGCCTCAGGGAGGAAACACCATATATTTT.

The chain has TRBV29-1 and TRBJ1-2, with TRBD1 identical over 9 bases. The germline V gene encodes CDR1 SQVTM and CDR2 ANQGSEA. The length of the CDR3 is 14 residues. J gave up 7 bases and V 1 base, and 7 bases lay outside the gene matches. The CDR3 DNA is TGCAGCGTTGAAGGTTGGGACAGGGTGGGTGGCTACACCTTC. This translates into CSVEGWDRVGGYTF.

The chain joins TRBV28 to TRBJ1-1; D unresolved. CDR1 MDHEN and CDR2 SYDVKM come from the germline V gene. This CDR3 is built from 12 residues. Trimming removed 6 bases from V and 1 base from J, with 6 bases in between. Written as DNA, the CDR3 is TGTGCCAGCAGCCCACAGAACACTGAAGCTTTCTTT. Its protein product is CASSPQNTEAFF.

This clone appeared once. The genes are TRBV11-2 and TRBJ2-3; 7 nucleotides match TRBD1. The CDR3 has 14 amino acids. V gave up 5 bases and J gave up 5 bases; unmatched junction bases: 7. Looked up from germline, CDR1 is SGHAT and CDR2 is FQNNGV. The CDR3 protein is CASSTNRGIDTQYF. CDR3 DNA sequence: TGTGCCAGCAGCACGAACAGGGGAATAGATACGCAGTATTTT. The entire variable domain, with the rest obtained from reference TRBV11-2 and TRBJ2-3, is as follows: EAGVAQSPRYKIIEKRQSVAFWCNPISGHATLYWYQQILGQGPKLLIQFQNNGVVDDSQLPKDRFSAERLKGVDSTLKIQPAKLEDSAVYLCASSTNRGIDTQYFGPGTRLTVL.

A few counts support this clone. The CDR3 is CASSQERAGRGKQYF. In nucleotides, the CDR3 is TGTGCCAGCAGCCAAGAGCGGGCAGGGCGGGGGAAGCAGTACTTC. The chain joins TRBV3-1 (or the pseudogene TRBV3-2) to TRBJ2-7, with 7 bases matching TRBD2. Germline V gene lookup returns CDR1 LGHDT and CDR2 YNNKEL (reference sequence). This CDR3 contains 15 residues. Trimming took 0 bases from V and 8 from J; bases not matched to a gene: 10.

The rearrangement links TRBV10-2 to TRBJ1-1; the D is unclear. Deletions cut 5 bases from V and 1 base from J, with 14 bases between. This CDR3 region has 15 residues. Germline loops: CDR1 WSHSY, CDR2 SAAADI. CDR3 region: CASSTVGKTNTEAFF. The CDR3 region has the DNA TGCGCCAGCAGTACCGTCGGCAAGACGAACACTGAAGCTTTCTTT.

The V call is TRBV18, the J call TRBJ2-3, with D possibly being TRBD2 (6 bases). Germline V gene data show CDR1 as KGHSH and CDR2 as LQKENI. This CDR3 has 15 residues. Trimming removed 5 bases at V and 0 bases at J, with 12 bases between. CDR3 sequence: CASSDSGPSTDTQYF. CDR3 in DNA: TGTGCCAGCTCAGATAGCGGCCCTAGCACAGATACGCAGTATTTT.

The rearrangement joins TRBV11-2 to TRBJ2-7; D may be TRBD1 or TRBD2 (5 bases each). Germline V gene lookup returns CDR1 SGHAT and CDR2 FQNNGV. The CDR3 has 14 residues. V was cut by 7 bases and J by 5 bases, with 18 bases left in between. The CDR3 loop reads CASTPVGAGDEQYF. CDR3 bases: TGTGCCAGCACCCCAGTTGGGGCGGGCGACGAGCAGTACTTC.

This clone turned up a few times. This chain's CDR3 is CASKEDGNTEAFF. CDR3 in DNA: TGTGCCAGCAAGGAAGACGGGAACACTGAAGCTTTCTTT. This chain joins TRBV6-5 and TRBJ1-1; D is uncertain. Germline assignment: CDR1 MNHEY and CDR2 SVGAGI. The CDR3 covers 13 residues. Trimming took off 7 bases at V and 1 base at J, with 10 bases between the two ends.

The chain carries TRBV24-1 and TRBJ1-2; D is possibly TRBD1 (5 bases). The CDR3 extends over 13 amino acids. V was clipped by 7 bases and J by 6 bases, with 14 bases between them. Germline lookup yields CDR1 KGHDR and CDR2 SFDVKD. CDR3 sequence: CATSHGTPDGYTF. In DNA, the CDR3 is TGTGCCACCAGCCACGGGACGCCGGATGGCTACACCTTC.

This rearrangement joins TRBV7-2 to TRBJ2-3, with 12 bases lining up with TRBD2. CDR3 length: 18 residues. J was trimmed by 7 bases and V by 2 bases; bases with no gene match: 13. Germline CDR1 SGHTA, CDR2 FQGNSA. The CDR3 spells CASSLRDQTSGGLNTQYF. DNA of the CDR3: TGTGCCAGCAGCTTAAGGGACCAGACTAGCGGGGGCTTGAATACGCAGTATTTT.

The chain employs TRBV27 and TRBJ1-5; D remains ambiguous. The CDR3 has 13 amino acids. Trimming left V 0 bases short and J 6 bases short, with 6 bases between. Germline values: CDR1 MNHEY, CDR2 SMNVEV (reference sequence). The DNA for the CDR3 is TGTGCCAGCAGTTTATCGAAAGTTCAGCCCCAGCATTTT. Protein sequence: CASSLSKVQPQHF.

J is TRBJ2-1 and V is TRBV15; TRBD2 might be the D (6 bases). The CDR3 loop spans 13 amino acids. V lost 5 bases, J lost 14 bases, and 19 bases lay in between. Germline V gene sequence: CDR1 LNHNV, CDR2 YYDKDF (reference sequence). CDR3 nucleotide sequence: TGTGCCACCAGCGACACAGCCGGAGGGGACGAGTTCTTC. Translated, it gives CATSDTAGGDEFF.

The rearrangement uses TRBV24-1 and TRBJ2-3; no firm D call. V was shortened by 10 bases and J by 1 base, with 11 bases between the two germline ends. This CDR3 spans 13 amino acids. Germline V gives CDR1 KGHDR, CDR2 SFDVKD. The CDR3 nucleotides read TGTGCCACAAGAGGACCGCGCACAGATACGCAGTATTTT. Translating gives CATRGPRTDTQYF.

The chain recombines TRBV4-3 with TRBJ2-7, with D maybe TRBD1 (7 bases). The CDR3 totals 20 residues. Germline V gene lookup returns CDR1 LGHNA and CDR2 YSLEER. The V end was cut by 1 base, the J end by 1 base, with 26 bases between. The CDR3 region has the DNA TGCGCCAGCAGCCAAGGAAGAATAGGACAGGAGGGAAGTTATTCCTACGAGCAGTACTTC. Amino acid sequence: CASSQGRIGQEGSYSYEQYF.

The chain recombines TRBV11-3 with TRBJ2-7, with D possibly matching TRBD1 (5 bases). The CDR3 consists of 14 residues. V lost 5 bases and J 0 bases, leaving 11 bases between the germline ends. Germline CDR1 is SGHNT and CDR2 is YENEEA. CDR3 DNA sequence: TGTGCCAGCAGCCCCGTAGGGGCCTCCTACGAGCAGTACTTC. Its protein product is CASSPVGASYEQYF.

This chain joins TRBV7-9 and TRBJ1-1, with unresolved D. Germline CDR1 is SEHNR and CDR2 is FQNEAQ (reference sequence). The CDR3 runs 15 residues. V was pared by 5 bases and J by 1 base, with 14 bases between. The CDR3, as DNA: TGTGCCAGCAGCCACCCCCCCAAACAGAACACTGAAGCTTTCTTT. This codes for CASSHPPKQNTEAFF.

The chain joins TRBV19 to TRBJ2-1, with TRBD2 matching over 13 bases. The germline CDR1 and CDR2 sequences are LNHDA and SQIVND (reference sequence). With 7 bases clipped from V and 4 bases from J, the junction kept 7 bases outside the gene matches. CDR3 size: 16 residues. The CDR3 nucleotides read TGTGCCAGTACCCTGACTAGCGGGGGGTTATACAATGAGCAGTTCTTC. It translates to CASTLTSGGLYNEQFF.

The chain recombines TRBV5-1 with TRBJ1-4; 7 positions agree with TRBD1. The germline V gene encodes CDR1 SGHRS and CDR2 YFSETQ. V shed 4 bases, J shed 2 bases, and the junction held 2 bases outside the gene matches. The length of the CDR3 is 14 residues. The CDR3 loop is CASSGQATNEKLFF. For the CDR3, the DNA is TGCGCCAGCAGCGGACAGGCGACTAATGAAAAACTGTTTTTT.

The table lists this clone with a few counts. V gene TRBV7-2 combines with J gene TRBJ2-5; 7 bases map to TRBD1. J gave up 2 bases and V 5 bases, and 8 bases lay outside the gene matches. CDR1 is SGHTA, CDR2 FQGNSA, per germline. The CDR3 is made up of 15 amino acids. CDR3 DNA: TGTGCCAGCAGCGCTTGGGACAGCCCTCAAGAGACCCAGTACTTC. Translated, it gives CASSAWDSPQETQYF.

This clone has more than one count but fewer than ten. The chain recombines TRBV5-1 with TRBJ1-6; 8 bases match TRBD1. Germline V CDR1 and CDR2: SGHRS, YFSETQ. The CDR3 is 14 residues long. V was pared by 4 bases and J by 10 bases, with 7 bases of the junction left unmatched. The CDR3 coding sequence is TGCGCCAGCAGCCGCCCAGGGGGCGAATCACCCCTCCACTTT. Amino acids: CASSRPGGESPLHF.

The chain combines TRBV9 with TRBJ2-7; TRBD1 aligns across 7 bases. The CDR3 has 15 residues. Germline V gene lookup returns CDR1 SGDLS and CDR2 YYNGEE. The J segment lost 3 bases and the V segment lost 4 bases, leaving 10 bases of the junction unmatched. The CDR3 loop is CASSTRGDRGYEQYF. CDR3 bases: TGTGCCAGCAGCACCCGAGGGGACAGAGGCTACGAGCAGTACTTC.

The genes are TRBV5-6 and TRBJ1-2; TRBD1 agrees at 8 bases. This CDR3 is 16 amino acids long. Trimming took 7 bases from V and 7 from J; bases not matched to a gene: 18. CDR1 and CDR2 from the germline V gene are SGHDT and YYEEEE. The CDR3 coding sequence is TGTGCCAGCTTAACTTCCTTGAGACAGGGGATGGGTGGCTACACCTTC. Translating gives CASLTSLRQGMGGYTF.

The chain employs TRBV7-9 and TRBJ1-1, with D maybe TRBD1 (6 bases). The CDR3 has 14 amino acids. Deletions cut 5 bases from V and 1 base from J, with 11 bases between. Germline CDR1 and CDR2: SEHNR and FQNEAQ (reference sequence). CDR3 sequence (DNA): TGTGCCAGCAGCCTCCAGGGGACGAACACTGAAGCTTTCTTT. Protein product: CASSLQGTNTEAFF.